This is a list of T cell receptor beta chains from one sample in a study of cytomegalovirus exposure and HLA in healthy donors. Assay used: immunoSEQ multiplex PCR; TCRdb lists only in-frame clones, some missing. The sample includes around 100,000 clones, 79% of them seen just once. Sequenced material: PBMCs. These receptors came from a woman in her thirties or forties in good health and CMV-seronegative. The CDR3 runs from the conserved cysteine through the conserved F or W. D genes are given only for firm matches. The size field is filled for only some rows; it gives once, few, many or a size class.

>TRBJ1-1|TRBD1|TRBV28|few
TGTGCCAGCAGTTCGGAGGGTCACAGGGGGGACACTGAAGCTTTCTTT
CASSSEGHRGDTEAFF
>TRBJ1-1|-|TRBV5-4|few
TGTGCCAGCAGGTTCGGAGCGACTCGAGGAGCTGAAGCTTTCTTT
CASRFGATRGAEAFF
>TRBJ2-7|TRBD2|TRBV27|-
TGTGCCAGCAGTTTATCCCCAGCGGGAGGATACTACGAGCAGTACTTC
CASSLSPAGGYYEQYF
>TRBJ2-2|TRBD2|TRBV19|-
TGTGCCAGTAGTATCCCCGGACTAGGAAGCCCCGGGGAGCTGTTTTTT
CASSIPGLGSPGELFF
>TRBJ1-4|TRBD1|TRBV18|-
TGTGCCAGCTCCCCCTCTGTACAGGGGAGAGGCGAAAAACTGTTTTTT
CASSPSVQGRGEKLFF
>TRBJ2-7|TRBD1|TRBV27|-
TGTGCCAGCAGTTTCTCGAAACAGGGGTACTACGAGCAGTACTTC
CASSFSKQGYYEQYF
>TRBJ1-5|-|TRBV7-2|-
TGTGCCAGCAGCTTAGATCCAGGGGTTACAGGACAGCCCCAGCATTTT
CASSLDPGVTGQPQHF
>TRBJ1-5|TRBD1|TRBV6-1|-
TGTGCCATATCAGGGGGCCGCGATCAGCCCCAGCATTTT
CAISGGRDQPQHF
>TRBJ1-6|-|TRBV7-9|once
TGTGCCAGCAGCACCGACGGGAATTCACCCCTCCACTTT
CASSTDGNSPLHF
>TRBJ2-7|-|TRBV5-6|-
TGTGCCAGCAGCTTTTATGGAGCTCCAAACGAGCAGTACTTC
CASSFYGAPNEQYF
>TRBJ1-6|-|TRBV5-5|few
TGTGCCAGCAGCCCGCCGGCGGGGGTGAATTCACCCCTCCACTTT
CASSPPAGVNSPLHF
>TRBJ2-2|TRBD2|TRBV5-1|once
TGCGCCAGCAGCGACCAGACTAGCTCCGGGGAGCTGTTTTTT
CASSDQTSSGELFF
>TRBJ2-7|-|TRBV10-3|-
TGTGCCATCAGTGACAGACAGGTCACCTACGAGCAGTACTTC
CAISDRQVTYEQYF
>TRBJ2-7|-|TRBV14|-
TGTGCCAGCAGCCAAGTTGGGCCCTACGAGCAGTACTTC
CASSQVGPYEQYF
>TRBJ2-2|-|TRBV5-4|-
TGTGCCAGCAGCTTACCCTTCAACCCCTACAACACCGGGGAGCTGTTTTTT
CASSLPFNPYNTGELFF
>TRBJ1-1|-|TRBV20-1|-
TGCAGTGCTAGCGTCACTGAAGCTTTCTTT
CSASVTEAFF
>TRBJ2-2|TRBD1|TRBV7-9|-
TGTGCCAGCAGCGGAACAGGGGGAACCGGGGAGCTGTTTTTT
CASSGTGGTGELFF
>TRBJ2-5|-|TRBV11-2|-
TGTGCCAGCAGGGATCGGGAAGTGTTAAAGACCCAGTACTTC
CASRDREVLKTQYF
>TRBJ1-4|-|TRBV6-6|-
TGTGCCAGCATCTTGAGGGTAGAAGCGGCAGGTGAAAAACTGTTTTTT
CASILRVEAAGEKLFF
>TRBJ1-1|-|TRBV18|-
TGTGCCAGCTCACCGCTAAATCAGGGAAACGCTGAAGCTTTCTTT
CASSPLNQGNAEAFF
>TRBJ2-7|-|TRBV27|-
TGTGCCAGCAGTTTTTTAGGGGGAAGCTCCTACGAGCAGTACTTC
CASSFLGGSSYEQYF
>TRBJ1-2|-|TRBV5-6|few
TGTGCCAGCAGCTTGGACAGGGCGGGAGGGGGCTACACCTTC
CASSLDRAGGGYTF
>TRBJ1-4|-|TRBV6-1|-
TGTGCCAGCACCGGGACCAGGGGTGAAAAACTGTTTTTT
CASTGTRGEKLFF
>TRBJ1-2|-|TRBV19|-
TGTGCCAGTTCCCTAAAGTATGGCTACACCTTC
CASSLKYGYTF